This T cell receptor beta chain was obtained from a study of graft-versus-host responses after intestinal transplantation. General study results and limits: GvH clones turned up in recipient marrow; some had shown up first in ileum or blood.

Using immunoSEQ multiplex PCR, the repertoire was profiled, and TCRdb retains in-frame clones only, with some absent. The sample consists of under 85,000 clones, roughly 88% of them appearing once. CDR1 and CDR2 (germline): LGHNA, YNFKEQ. CDR3 length equals 17 residues. V lost 3 bases and J 4 bases, leaving 18 bases between the germline ends. Points on this clone: Its antigen is currently unknown.

V and J are TRBV4-2 and TRBJ2-2, with D maybe TRBD2 (5 bases). This clonotype was obtained from a human donor who received an intestinal transplant. Here the sequenced sample was unstimulated CD8+ T cells sorted from spleen or lymph node cells, taken before intestinal transplant. This CDR3 reads CASSQGDFSAPTGELFF. The DNA of the CDR3 is TGTGCCAGCAGCCAGGGAGACTTTAGCGCGCCCACCGGGGAGCTGTTTTTT.